The clone carrying this T cell receptor beta chain has only a few counts. Its target is not known. Cultured CD4+ T-cell DNA underwent Oncomine TCR Beta short-read sequencing. TCRdb re-called the PCR reads through MiXCR, storing one row per CDR3 protein. The sample records over 8,000 distinct CDR3 sequences, about 60% being singletons. Treatment: roughly 10-day PBMC culture with coronavirus spike peptide pools or control peptides (ViraFEST assay). These data belong to a study of vaccination and CD4 T cells after COVID-19. Losses at the gene ends were 7 bases for V and 4 bases for J; bases not matched to a gene: 11. CDR3 length: 14 amino acids. CDR1 and CDR2 from the germline V gene are DFQATT and SNEGSKA (reference sequence).

The sequenced material came from CD4+ T cells from blood, cultured in vitro. This receptor was identified in a human donor who had recovered from COVID-19. V gene TRBV20-1 combines with J gene TRBJ2-5; the match to TRBD2 covers 8 bases. CDR3 DNA: TGCAGTGTCATAAGCGGGAGAGATGGAGAGACCCAGTACTTC. It translates to CSVISGRDGETQYF.